Listed below are T cell receptor beta chains from one sample, sequenced in a study of blood T cell repertoires in COVID-19. Only in-frame clones appear in the TCRdb table, and some are missing; sequencing was by immunoSEQ multiplex PCR. The sample records about 140,000 clones, about four fifths being singletons. What was sequenced was peripheral blood. These receptors were taken from a man aged 25-45 years with COVID-19, enrolled during active disease. Each CDR3 is given with its conserved first and last residue. The order of the fields is clone size, D gene, V gene, CDR3 length, J gene, CDR3 protein, CDR3 DNA. D genes are given only for firm matches. Only part of the rows carry a size: once, few, many, or a class if the clone is expanded.

>once|TRBD1|TRBV28|14|TRBJ1-4
CASSPSGTDEKLFF
TGTGCCAGCAGTCCCTCCGGGACAGATGAAAAACTGTTTTTT
>once|-|TRBV3-1/TRBV3-2|17|TRBJ1-2
CASSQATGTPSGYGYTF
TGTGCCAGCAGCCAAGCCACAGGGACGCCTAGTGGGTATGGCTACACCTTC
>-|-|TRBV5-1|16|TRBJ2-2
CASSLVVRGPTGELFF
TGCGCCAGCAGCTTGGTAGTCAGGGGACCCACCGGGGAGCTGTTTTTT
>-|-|TRBV24-1|13|TRBJ1-5
CATSSGGNQPQHF
TGTGCCACCAGCTCCGGGGGCAATCAGCCCCAGCATTTT
>-|TRBD1|TRBV5-8|15|TRBJ1-4
CASSLEGTGYEKLFF
TGTGCCAGCAGCTTGGAAGGGACAGGGTATGAAAAACTGTTTTTT
>-|-|TRBV9|14|TRBJ2-7
CASSVAASGEEQYF
TGTGCCAGCAGCGTAGCGGCCTCCGGGGAAGAGCAGTACTTC
>-|-|TRBV28|18|TRBJ2-6
CASSRGLDGGSGANVLTF
TGTGCCAGCAGTCGGGGATTGGACGGTGGCTCTGGGGCCAACGTCCTGACTTTC
>-|TRBD2|TRBV10-3|19|TRBJ2-4
CAISEPAGSGRAKENIQYF
TGTGCCATCAGTGAGCCTGCCGGGAGCGGGAGGGCCAAGGAGAACATTCAGTACTTC
>few|TRBD2|TRBV7-2|17|TRBJ2-7
CASSLVSSGAGSYEQYF
TGTGCCAGCAGCTTGGTGTCTAGCGGGGCTGGCTCCTACGAGCAGTACTTC
>-|-|TRBV5-1|14|TRBJ2-7
CASSFRAESYEQYF
TGCGCCAGCAGCTTCCGTGCGGAATCCTACGAGCAGTACTTC
>-|TRBD1|TRBV28|14|TRBJ2-1
CASSVPQGTNEQFF
TGTGCCAGCAGTGTCCCACAGGGGACAAATGAGCAGTTCTTC
>-|TRBD2|TRBV29-1|14|TRBJ2-7
CSAPHLAGSYEQYF
TGCAGCGCCCCCCATCTAGCGGGGTCCTACGAGCAGTACTTC
>-|-|TRBV6-4|16|TRBJ2-6
CASSRSFTTGANVLTF
TGTGCCAGCAGCAGGTCTTTTACGACTGGGGCCAACGTCCTGACTTTC
>-|-|TRBV27|14|TRBJ1-2
CASSPSRDNYGYTF
TGTGCCAGCAGTCCATCCAGGGATAACTATGGCTACACCTTC
>once|TRBD1|TRBV24-1|16|TRBJ2-5
CATSDPGTGDGETQYF
TGTGCCACCAGTGACCCGGGGACAGGGGATGGGGAGACCCAGTACTTC
>few|-|TRBV3-1/TRBV3-2|13|TRBJ1-2
CASSQGEGGGYTF
TGTGCCAGCAGCCAAGGTGAAGGGGGAGGCTACACCTTC
>-|-|TRBV24-1|14|TRBJ2-3
CATSNWATTDTQYF
TGTGCCACCAGTAACTGGGCCACCACAGATACGCAGTATTTT
>-|TRBD2|TRBV7-9|16|TRBJ2-1
CASSTPGLAGVNEQFF
TGTGCCAGCAGTACTCCGGGACTAGCGGGAGTGAATGAGCAGTTCTTC
>-|-|TRBV4-3|17|TRBJ1-2
CASSQGGSGWTHYGYTF
TGCGCCAGCAGCCAAGGTGGTTCAGGCTGGACACACTATGGCTACACCTTC
>-|TRBD1|TRBV7-8|16|TRBJ1-5
CASSLRGRQGEQPQHF
TGTGCCAGCAGTTTAAGGGGCCGACAGGGGGAGCAGCCCCAGCATTTT
>-|TRBD2|TRBV30|15|TRBJ2-3
CAWSFLAGGTDTQYF
TGTGCCTGGAGTTTCTTAGCGGGAGGCACAGATACGCAGTATTTT
>-|-|TRBV9|16|TRBJ2-5
CASSVLGEASRETQYF
TGTGCCAGCAGCGTTCTCGGGGAGGCCAGCAGAGAGACCCAGTACTTC
>-|TRBD2|TRBV10-3|14|TRBJ2-7
CAINTSGRDREQYF
TGTGCCATCAATACTAGCGGGAGAGATCGGGAGCAGTACTTC
>once|-|TRBV6-2/TRBV6-3|15|TRBJ1-5
CASSYTTDGNQPQHF
TGTGCCAGCAGTTACACGACTGATGGCAATCAGCCCCAGCATTTT
>-|TRBD2|TRBV28|16|TRBJ2-7
CASSLYASGGSYEQYF
TGTGCCAGCAGTTTATACGCTAGCGGGGGATCCTACGAGCAGTACTTC
>few|TRBD1|TRBV2|14|TRBJ2-5
CASSRTGPQETQYF
TGTGCCAGCAGCCGGACAGGCCCACAAGAGACCCAGTACTTC
>-|TRBD2|TRBV9|15|TRBJ2-1
CASSVAGGSYNEQFF
TGTGCCAGCAGCGTAGCGGGGGGCTCCTACAATGAGCAGTTCTTC
>-|TRBD1|TRBV12-5|14|TRBJ2-5
CASGGDSNQETQYF
TGTGCTAGTGGGGGGGACAGCAACCAAGAGACCCAGTACTTC
>-|TRBD2|TRBV6-1|15|TRBJ2-2
CASSEEGLANGELFF
TGTGCCAGCAGTGAAGAGGGACTAGCGAACGGGGAGCTGTTTTTT
>-|-|TRBV5-4|11|TRBJ1-1
CASSYRNEAFF
TGTGCCAGCAGCTACAGAAATGAAGCTTTCTTT
>-|-|TRBV7-3|16|TRBJ2-7
CASSLVGVGGAYEQYF
TGTGCCAGCAGCTTAGTTGGGGTTGGAGGGGCCTACGAGCAGTACTTC
>-|-|TRBV2|15|TRBJ1-5
CASRPGQSGNQPQHF
TGTGCCAGCAGACCCGGACAGTCCGGCAATCAGCCCCAGCATTTT
>once|-|TRBV4-3|13|TRBJ2-3
CASSQDTTDTQYF
TGCGCCAGCAGCCAAGATACAACAGATACGCAGTATTTT
>-|-|TRBV28|17|TRBJ2-6
CASRRSSVSSGANVLTF
TGTGCCAGCAGGAGATCTAGCGTGAGCTCTGGGGCCAACGTCCTGACTTTC
>once|TRBD2|TRBV7-2|13|TRBJ2-5
CASGGLAGETQYF
TGTGCCAGCGGGGGACTAGCGGGAGAGACCCAGTACTTC
>-|-|TRBV18|18|TRBJ1-1
CASSPRAWNVTVNTEAFF
TGTGCCAGCTCACCACGGGCTTGGAACGTTACAGTGAACACTGAAGCTTTCTTT
>-|TRBD2|TRBV4-3|17|TRBJ2-2
CASSQDGTSSNTGELFF
TGCGCCAGCAGCCAAGATGGGACTAGCTCGAACACCGGGGAGCTGTTTTTT